These T cell receptor beta chains were read from a single sample in a study of cytomegalovirus exposure and HLA in healthy donors. Using immunoSEQ multiplex PCR, the repertoire was profiled, and TCRdb retains in-frame clones only, with some absent. The data show over 85,000 clones, around 77% seen once. Sequenced material: PBMCs. The receptors here all came from a female donor in good health and CMV-seronegative. Both conserved end residues are part of each CDR3. Fields, in order: clone size, D gene, J gene, V gene, CDR3 protein, CDR3 DNA. A D gene is named only where the DNA matches it firmly. Size is stated for part of the rows, as once, few or many counts, or as a class when the clone is expanded.

>once|-|TRBJ1-1|TRBV28
CASSLLEVKTFF
TGTGCCAGCAGTTTATTAGAGGTGAAGACTTTCTTT
>-|-|TRBJ1-2|TRBV6-1
CASSERGGYGYTF
TGTGCCAGCAGTGAAAGGGGCGGCTATGGCTACACCTTC
>-|-|TRBJ1-1|TRBV29-1
CSVEDSTVNTEAFF
TGCAGCGTTGAGGACAGCACGGTGAACACTGAAGCTTTCTTT
>few|TRBD1|TRBJ1-5|TRBV5-6
CASSLTGGNQPQHF
TGTGCCAGCAGCTTGACAGGGGGAAATCAGCCCCAGCATTTT
>-|TRBD1|TRBJ2-5|TRBV5-1
CASSLGGGQGETRYF
TGCGCCAGCAGCTTAGGTGGGGGACAGGGGGAGACCCGGTACTTC
>-|-|TRBJ2-3|TRBV7-6
CASSRPSSVGTDTQYF
TGTGCCAGCAGCCGCCCGAGCTCGGTGGGCACAGATACGCAGTATTTT
>-|TRBD1|TRBJ1-2|TRBV6-5
CASSSHRGNYGYTF
TGTGCCAGCAGTAGTCACAGGGGTAACTATGGCTACACCTTC
>-|TRBD2|TRBJ2-5|TRBV14
CASSQYSSGGQETQYF
TGTGCCAGCAGTCAATACAGTTCGGGGGGGCAAGAGACCCAGTACTTC
>once|TRBD2|TRBJ2-1|TRBV6-7
CASSRGLALNEQFF
TGTGCCAGCAGCAGGGGACTAGCTTTAAATGAGCAGTTCTTC
>few|-|TRBJ1-1|TRBV27
CASSLSLGPTEAFF
TGTGCCAGCAGTTTATCGTTGGGGCCCACTGAAGCTTTCTTT
>-|TRBD1|TRBJ2-5|TRBV25-1
CASSDRDRLHQETQYF
TGTGCCAGCAGTGACAGGGACAGACTTCACCAAGAGACCCAGTACTTC
>-|TRBD2|TRBJ2-3|TRBV10-3
CAISVGTSGSTDTQYF
TGTGCCATCAGTGTCGGGACTAGCGGATCCACAGATACGCAGTATTTT
>-|-|TRBJ1-5|TRBV19
CASSLDSYNQPQHF
TGTGCCAGTAGTCTGGACAGCTACAATCAGCCCCAGCATTTT
>few|TRBD1|TRBJ2-5|TRBV2
CASSEDRSQETQYF
TGTGCCAGCAGTGAGGACAGGTCACAAGAGACCCAGTACTTC
>once|-|TRBJ2-7|TRBV9
CASSVDKGAADEQYF
TGTGCCAGCAGCGTAGATAAAGGGGCGGCCGACGAGCAGTACTTC
>-|TRBD1|TRBJ2-7|TRBV11-2
CASSLRDRVNHEQYF
TGTGCCAGCAGCTTACGGGACAGGGTTAACCACGAGCAGTACTTC
>-|-|TRBJ1-5|TRBV28
CASSQGTRNQPQHF
TGTGCCAGCAGTCAGGGGACCCGCAATCAGCCCCAGCATTTT
>-|TRBD2|TRBJ2-7|TRBV5-1
CASSTNKLAGAGEQYF
TGCGCCAGCAGCACGAACAAACTAGCGGGAGCAGGGGAGCAGTACTTC
>-|-|TRBJ1-1|TRBV9
CASSSGENTEAFF
TGTGCCAGCAGCTCAGGGGAGAACACTGAAGCTTTCTTT
>-|-|TRBJ1-3|TRBV7-2
CASSPSGNTIYF
TGTGCCAGCAGTCCATCTGGAAACACCATATATTTT
>-|-|TRBJ2-1|TRBV5-8
CASSTGSGRREQFF
TGTGCCAGCAGTACAGGGTCCGGGCGAAGGGAGCAGTTCTTC
>-|TRBD2|TRBJ2-7|TRBV28
CASSRTSSGGYEQYF
TGTGCCAGCAGTCGCACTTCTAGCGGGGGCTACGAGCAGTACTTC
>-|TRBD1|TRBJ1-4|TRBV6-1
CASSGTGSWDEKLFF
TGTGCCAGCAGTGGGACAGGGTCTTGGGATGAAAAACTGTTTTTT
>once|TRBD1|TRBJ1-1|TRBV10-3
CAISESRGGDRGGRTEAFF
TGTGCCATCAGTGAGTCGAGGGGTGGGGACAGGGGAGGCAGGACTGAAGCTTTCTTT
>-|TRBD2|TRBJ2-2|TRBV2
CASSGRTSQGLGELFF
TGTGCCAGCAGTGGTCGGACTAGCCAGGGACTGGGGGAGCTGTTTTTT
>-|-|TRBJ2-5|TRBV6-1
CASSEAFVARKYF
TGTGCCAGCAGTGAAGCCTTCGTGGCCAGAAAGTACTTC
>-|-|TRBJ1-1|TRBV5-1
CASSSGGGITEAFF
TGCGCCAGCAGCTCCGGGGGGGGGATAACTGAAGCTTTCTTT
>once|-|TRBJ1-1|TRBV10-3
CAISEVEGGTEAFF
TGTGCCATCAGTGAGGTTGAGGGAGGGACTGAAGCTTTCTTT
>once|TRBD1|TRBJ1-2|TRBV30
CAWSGTGWGYTF
TGTGCCTGGAGTGGGACAGGGTGGGGCTACACCTTC
>once|-|TRBJ1-1|TRBV29-1
CSAEVGQEAFF
TGCAGCGCCGAAGTTGGACAGGAAGCTTTCTTT
>-|-|TRBJ2-5|TRBV11-3
CASSFTGDGTQYF
TGTGCCAGCAGCTTTACAGGTGATGGGACCCAGTACTTC
>-|-|TRBJ2-7|TRBV21-1
CASSKALSDSYEQYF
TGTGCCAGCAGCAAAGCGCTGTCAGACAGCTACGAGCAGTACTTC
>once|-|TRBJ2-7|TRBV20-1
CSARTSEQYF
TGCAGTGCTAGAACCTCCGAGCAGTACTTC
>-|-|TRBJ2-1|TRBV27
CASSLMGLVSYNEQFF
TGTGCCAGCAGTTTGATGGGGCTAGTTTCCTACAATGAGCAGTTCTTC
>-|TRBD1|TRBJ1-1|TRBV7-9
CASNGQGNTEAFF
TGTGCCAGCAACGGACAGGGGAACACTGAAGCTTTCTTT
>-|TRBD1|TRBJ1-4|TRBV7-9
CASSWGQGNEKLFF
TGTGCCAGCAGCTGGGGACAGGGGAACGAAAAACTGTTTTTT
>-|TRBD1|TRBJ2-1|TRBV4-1
CASSLGTGRFYNEQFF
TGCGCCAGCAGCCTCGGGACAGGCCGCTTCTACAATGAGCAGTTCTTC
>few|TRBD2|TRBJ2-1|TRBV29-1
CSVPGTSGKVYNEQFF
TGCAGCGTTCCCGGGACTAGCGGGAAGGTCTACAATGAGCAGTTCTTC
>-|-|TRBJ1-2|TRBV14
CASSRRGGTYGYTF
TGTGCCAGCAGCCGGCGAGGGGGTACCTATGGCTACACCTTC
>-|TRBD1|TRBJ1-2|TRBV29-1
CSVETRDSRSYGYTF
TGCAGCGTTGAAACCCGGGACAGTCGTTCCTATGGCTACACCTTC
>-|-|TRBJ1-1|TRBV14
CASSQNFRMFGGLNTEAFF
TGTGCCAGCAGCCAAAATTTTAGAATGTTTGGGGGCCTGAACACTGAAGCTTTCTTT
>-|TRBD2|TRBJ2-7|TRBV9
CASSLTSAVGEQYF
TGTGCCAGCAGCCTTACTAGCGCGGTGGGGGAGCAGTACTTC
>-|-|TRBJ2-5|TRBV7-2
CASSLQLTGQETQYF
TGTGCCAGCAGCCTACAACTGACAGGTCAAGAGACCCAGTACTTC
>-|-|TRBJ2-2|TRBV7-3
CASSRGNTGELFF
TGTGCCAGCAGCAGGGGGAACACCGGGGAGCTGTTTTTT
>-|-|TRBJ1-5|TRBV2
CASAVQGVQPQHF
TGTGCCAGTGCAGTACAGGGAGTCCAGCCCCAGCATTTT
>once|-|TRBJ2-5|TRBV7-8
CASSFLEPAGETQYF
TGTGCCAGCAGCTTTCTCGAACCGGCGGGCGAGACCCAGTACTTC
>-|-|TRBJ2-3|TRBV28
CASSLGRAADTQYF
TGTGCCAGCAGTTTGGGCAGGGCTGCAGATACGCAGTATTTT
>-|-|TRBJ2-3|TRBV18
CASSEGAPTDTQYF
TGTGCCAGCTCGGAAGGGGCTCCCACAGATACGCAGTATTTT
>-|-|TRBJ2-6|TRBV27
CASCPGSSGANVLTF
TGTGCCAGCTGTCCGGGGAGCTCTGGGGCCAACGTCCTGACTTTC
>-|-|TRBJ1-2|TRBV11-3
CASSLDGQTTGGYTF
TGTGCCAGCAGCTTAGATGGGCAGACCACTGGAGGCTACACCTTC
>-|-|TRBJ2-3|TRBV4-2
CASSQVGGTDTQYF
TGTGCCAGCAGCCAAGTCGGAGGCACAGATACGCAGTATTTT
>few|-|TRBJ2-3|TRBV7-9
CASSRGDTQYF
TGTGCCAGCAGCCGCGGAGATACGCAGTATTTT
>-|-|TRBJ1-3|TRBV6-1
CASSLWQGTGNTIYF
TGTGCCAGCTCTTTATGGCAGGGCACTGGAAACACCATATATTTT
>-|-|TRBJ1-5|TRBV19
CASSIWGDQPQHF
TGTGCCAGTAGTATCTGGGGCGATCAGCCCCAGCATTTT
>-|-|TRBJ2-6|TRBV19
CASTNQGSGGANVLTF
TGTGCCAGTACCAATCAGGGGTCGGGAGGGGCCAACGTCCTGACTTTC
>-|-|TRBJ1-2|TRBV6-5
CASTLREDGYTF
TGTGCCAGCACCCTCAGGGAGGATGGCTACACCTTC